The clone carrying this TCR beta chain was detected only a few times. What it recognizes is unknown. This entry belongs to a study of beta chain features in type 1 diabetes. Looking at the study overall: Analysis included 100 million to 110 million sorted cells drawn from all samples. Study findings and constraints: Type 1 diabetes patients showed fewer insertions and more deletions at VDJ junctions.

The study reverse transcribed the entire isolated RNA, so it sequenced expressed TCRB transcripts. Assay: immunoSEQ multiplex PCR; the TCRdb copy retains only in-frame clones and omits some. The sample includes roughly 450,000 clones, more than 9.5% of them seen just once. This receptor was obtained from a woman aged 18-29 years in good health. Sample: naive CD4+ T cells from blood.

The CDR3 is CASSPGTSGNEQFF. CDR3 in DNA: TGTGCCAGCAGCCCGGGGACTAGCGGCAATGAGCAGTTCTTC. The chain links TRBV7-3 to TRBJ2-1; 11 bases fit TRBD2. The CDR3 consists of 14 residues. In germline, CDR1 is SGHTA, CDR2 FQGTGA. J was trimmed by 6 bases and V by 5 bases; bases with no gene match: 3.